This TCR beta chain was identified in a study of radiation and T cells in renal cell carcinoma. V lost 4 bases and J lost 1; bases outside the gene matches: 3. This CDR3 contains 14 residues. Per germline, CDR1 GTSNPN and CDR2 SVGIG (reference sequence). Indicated time point: blood 2 weeks post-SBRT. The treatment was: 15 Gy SBRT to primary tumor, nephrectomy 4 weeks later. This renal cell carcinoma was of the clear cell type. Profiling relied on immunoSEQ multiplex PCR, and the TCRdb table lists in-frame clones only, not all of them. The sample gives roughly 75,000 clones, roughly 80% of which show up once; roughly 6.3% is in the top ten.

This chain links TRBV30 with TRBJ2-2; 7 nucleotides match TRBD2. The TCR comes from a man aged 55 to 70 with renal cell carcinoma. This sample comprised blood, obtained from a patient whose treatment included radiotherapy and nephrectomy. The CDR3 DNA reads as TGTGCCTGGAAGGCGGGAGTGAACACCGGGGAGCTGTTTTTT. Protein sequence: CAWKAGVNTGELFF.